These 7 T cell receptor beta chains were sequenced from one sample in a study of blood T cell repertoires in COVID-19. Profiling relied on immunoSEQ multiplex PCR, and the TCRdb table lists in-frame clones only, not all of them. This repertoire shows approximately 220,000 clones, 86% found once; its top ten account for roughly 4.9%. The sequenced material came from PBMCs or T cells enriched from blood (not recorded which). All receptors come from a woman aged 25 to 39 who had been exposed to COVID-19.

The gene calls are TRBV12-5 and TRBJ2-7; perhaps TRBD2 as D (7 bases). V was shortened by 3 bases and J by 0 bases, with 9 bases between the two germline ends. The germline gives CDR1 LGHNT, CDR2 FRNRAP. CDR3 length equals 14 residues. The CDR3 nucleotides read TGTGCTAGTGGTTTAGGGGGGGCCTCCTACGAGCAGTACTTC. Protein: CASGLGGASYEQYF.

V is TRBV5-1 and J is TRBJ2-3, with 12 positions matching TRBD1. The CDR3 has 15 residues. Germline values: CDR1 SGHRS, CDR2 YFSETQ. With V trimmed by 4 bases and J by 6 bases, 6 bases remained unmatched. The CDR3 protein is CASSPRDRGRDTQYF. In DNA, the CDR3 is TGCGCCAGCAGCCCCCGGGACAGGGGGCGCGATACGCAGTATTTT.

This clone showed up just once. The J gene is TRBJ2-1, the V gene TRBV11-2; maybe TRBD1 (6 bases). Looked up from germline, CDR1 is SGHAT and CDR2 is FQNNGV. The CDR3 has 16 residues. V dropped 5 bases and J dropped 9 bases, with 23 bases sitting between them. CDR3 sequence: CASSQKVRGTDLEQFF. CDR3 DNA: TGTGCCAGCAGCCAAAAAGTGAGGGGGACCGACCTTGAGCAGTTCTTC.

The chain carries TRBV5-1 and TRBJ1-2; the D is unclear. Germline V lookup: CDR1 SGHRS, CDR2 YFSETQ. This CDR3 comprises 13 residues. V lost 0 bases to trimming and J lost 7 bases, with 10 bases between them. CDR3 in amino acids: CASSLGGKGGYTF. The CDR3 DNA follows: TGCGCCAGCAGCTTGGGAGGGAAGGGTGGCTACACCTTC.

A single count supports this clone. CDR3 amino acids: CASSSDRVRYGYTF. The CDR3 DNA is TGTGCCAGCAGCTCGGACAGGGTGAGGTATGGCTACACCTTC. V usage is TRBV5-4 and J usage is TRBJ1-2; 8 bases agree with TRBD1. Germline CDR1 SGHNT, CDR2 YYREEE (reference sequence). There are 14 residues in the CDR3. After removal of 3 bases from V and 5 bases from J, the junction contained 6 bases not matched to a gene.

The chain joins TRBV7-6 to TRBJ1-1, with D tentatively TRBD1 (5 bases). Trimming pared 2 bases from V and 1 base from J, leaving 8 bases between. The germline V gene has CDR1 SGHVS and CDR2 FNYEAQ. The CDR3 is 14 residues long. DNA of the CDR3: TGTGCCAGCAGCTTAATGGGGGGGAACACTGAAGCTTTCTTT. The encoded protein is CASSLMGGNTEAFF.

The CDR3 region is CASSSDRWGVYEQYF. CDR3 coding DNA: TGTGCCAGCAGCTCAGACAGGTGGGGGGTCTACGAGCAGTACTTC. The genes are TRBV11-2 and TRBJ2-7; D is possibly TRBD1 or TRBD2 (6 bases each). The CDR3 has 15 amino acids. V lost 4 bases to trimming and J lost 3 bases, with 16 bases between them. Germline assignment: CDR1 SGHAT and CDR2 FQNNGV.